This T cell receptor beta chain was sequenced in a study of graft-versus-host responses after intestinal transplantation. Study as a whole: Multivisceral, liver-intestinal, or isolated intestinal transplants were given to recipients. After anti-thymocyte globulin induction, recipients took tacrolimus and steroids for about 3 years. Regarding the study as a whole: The presence of high graft-versus-host to host-versus-graft clonal ratios in allografts characterized patients with graft-donor T cell macrochimerism.

Details on this clone: Its cognate antigen is unknown.

Using immunoSEQ multiplex PCR, the repertoire was profiled, and TCRdb retains in-frame clones only, with some absent. The sample lists approximately 86,000 clones; 75% to 95% were seen once. Deletions cut 0 bases from V and 0 bases from J, with 6 bases between. This CDR3 comprises 16 residues. Germline CDR1 and CDR2: LGHNA and YSLEER. V usage is TRBV4-3 and J usage is TRBJ1-6; D is unclear. The origin of this receptor is a human donor who received an intestinal transplant. The specimen was unstimulated CD4+ T cells sorted from spleen or lymph node cells, collected before intestinal transplant. The CDR3 sequence: CASSQERGSYNSPLHF. CDR3 in DNA: TGCGCCAGCAGCCAAGAGCGGGGCTCCTATAATTCACCCCTCCACTTT.